The 32 T cell receptor beta chains below were found in one sample sequenced in a study of Graves' ophthalmopathy and Graves' hyperthyroidism. Amplification of TCR beta CDR3 regions used RNA transcripts. Second-round multiplex PCR came after a first-round RT-PCR that employed HTBI primers. TCRdb recomputed calls from the multiplex PCR reads with MiXCR, one row per CDR3 protein. The sample holds 350,000 to 400,000 distinct CDR3 sequences, 15% to 20% seen once. Material: peripheral blood. The receptors originated from a woman between 18 and 29 years old with Graves' ophthalmopathy.

This clonotype came up many times. The chain recombines TRBV11-1 with TRBJ2-7; D gene unclear. V was shortened by 3 bases and J by 3 bases, with 18 bases between the two germline ends. Germline CDR1 reads SGHAT; CDR2 reads FQDESV (reference sequence). The length of the CDR3 is 16 residues. The CDR3 loop reads CASSLVFLVGYYEQYF. The CDR3 DNA reads TGTGCCAGCAGCTTGGTGTTTTTGGTCGGCTACTACGAGCAGTACTTC.

This clonotype was detected ten times or more. Just one base apart from a much larger clone, this may be a read error. The chain employs TRBV28 and TRBJ1-1; 8 bases map to TRBD1. From germline, CDR1 is MDHEN and CDR2 SYDVKM. The CDR3 runs to 14 residues. With 3 bases clipped from V and 5 bases from J, the junction kept 5 bases outside the gene matches. DNA for the CDR3: TGTGCCAGCAGTTTGACAGGGGTGATTACTGAAGCTTTCTTT. This translates into CASSLTGVITEAFF.

This clonotype was observed many times. The chain is built from TRBV20-1 and TRBJ1-5, with a possible D match to TRBD1 (6 bases). Trimming took off 1 base at V and 1 base at J, with 8 bases between the two ends. The germline V gene has CDR1 DFQATT and CDR2 SNEGSKA (reference sequence). The CDR3 contains 14 residues. The DNA of the CDR3 is TGCAGTGCTAGAGCCCAGGGGAGCAATCAGCCCCAGCATTTT. Encoded protein: CSARAQGSNQPQHF.

This clonotype was seen at least ten times. The chain links TRBV6-5 to TRBJ1-5, with D unresolved. Germline V gene sequence: CDR1 MNHEY, CDR2 SVGAGI. This CDR3 region has 14 residues. V was cut by 4 bases and J by 3 bases, with 10 bases left in between. The CDR3: CASSLGRDNQPQHF. CDR3 nucleotides: TGTGCCAGCAGTTTAGGACGGGACAATCAGCCCCAGCATTTT.

V gene TRBV7-8 combines with J gene TRBJ1-3; 9 bases map to TRBD1. V trimming: 0 bases; J trimming: 4 bases; junction bases outside the gene matches: 4. Germline-derived CDR1 and CDR2 are SGHVS and FQNEAQ. CDR3 length: 16 amino acids. CDR3 protein: CASSLAGQGLGNTIYF. The CDR3 coding sequence is TGTGCCAGCAGCTTAGCCGGACAGGGGTTAGGAAACACCATATATTTT.

This clonotype was observed at least ten times. The gene calls are TRBV27 and TRBJ1-6, with no clear D. CDR1 is MNHEY and CDR2 is SMNVEV in the germline V gene (reference sequence). CDR3 length: 18 amino acids. V lost 5 bases and J lost 8, with 25 bases in between. The CDR3: CASSTNPVPGRMDSPLHF. CDR3 bases: TGTGCCAGCAGTACGAATCCCGTGCCGGGGAGGATGGATTCACCCCTCCACTTT.

There are many counts of this clonotype. The rearrangement links TRBV13 to TRBJ2-2; possible D gene TRBD2, 6 bases. CDR1 is PRHDT, CDR2 FYEKMQ, per germline (reference sequence). The CDR3 sequence is 15 residues long. The V gene lost 8 bases and the J gene lost 0 bases, with 13 bases spanning the gap. The CDR3 here is CASWGGIANTGELFF. The CDR3 DNA follows: TGTGCCAGCTGGGGCGGGATCGCGAACACCGGGGAGCTGTTTTTT.

This chain connects TRBV6-5 to TRBJ2-5; TRBD2 aligns across 9 bases. The CDR3 is 18 residues long. The V gene's germline CDR1 is MNHEY and CDR2 SVGAGI. With 2 bases clipped from V and 0 bases from J, the junction kept 10 bases outside the gene matches. The CDR3 nucleotides are TGTGCCAGCAGTTACACCCGAGCTAGCGGGGCATACCAAGAGACCCAGTACTTC. The encoded protein is CASSYTRASGAYQETQYF.

This clonotype was observed many times. The chain has TRBV6-2 or TRBV6-3 and TRBJ1-1; no reliable D call. The V and J ends lost 5 bases and 0 bases respectively, with 13 bases between them. There are 15 residues in the CDR3. Germline CDR1 reads MNHEY; CDR2 reads SVGEGT. The CDR3 here is CASSAFQRMNTEAFF. CDR3 sequence (DNA): TGTGCCAGCAGTGCCTTCCAGCGGATGAACACTGAAGCTTTCTTT.

This clonotype was detected many times. The chain has TRBV20-1 and TRBJ1-1, with 8 bases lining up with TRBD1. The V segment lost 4 bases and the J segment 7 bases; nucleotides outside the gene matches: 11. Germline lookup yields CDR1 DFQATT and CDR2 SNEGSKA (reference sequence). The CDR3 is 14 amino acids. CDR3 nucleotides: TGCAGTGCTACTTGGACAGGGCGTCCCCTTGAAGCTTTCTTT. Amino acids: CSATWTGRPLEAFF.

Many counts were recorded for this clonotype. The rearrangement uses TRBV29-1 and TRBJ1-1; D not certain. V lost 5 bases and J 0 bases, leaving 7 bases between the germline ends. Germline V gene lookup returns CDR1 SQVTM and CDR2 ANQGSEA. This CDR3 comprises 12 residues. The CDR3 DNA sequence: TGCAGCGTTAATAGGCTGAACACTGAAGCTTTCTTT. Protein: CSVNRLNTEAFF.

This clonotype came up many times. As DNA, the CDR3 is TGTGCCAGCAGCTCCACGACAGCGTCCTACGAGCAGTACTTC. It is translated as CASSSTTASYEQYF. The V gene is TRBV7-8, the J gene TRBJ2-7; a possible D gene is TRBD1 (5 bases). V lost 4 bases and J lost 1, with 11 bases in between. This CDR3 has 14 residues. Germline values: CDR1 SGHVS, CDR2 FQNEAQ.

This clonotype came up many times. The chain joins TRBV14 to TRBJ1-1, with TRBD1 identical over 7 bases. Germline V gives CDR1 SGHDN, CDR2 FVKESK. CDR3 length: 17 residues. The trim removed 4 bases at V and 0 bases at J, leaving 11 bases unmatched. The CDR3 region has the DNA TGTGCCAGCAGCCGGGTATTGGACAGGCGAATGAACACTGAAGCTTTCTTT. As protein: CASSRVLDRRMNTEAFF.

This clonotype showed up many times. V is TRBV11-2 and J is TRBJ2-2, with D unresolved. Trimming cost V 2 bases and J 1 base, with 5 bases left between them. This CDR3 is built from 14 residues. The germline gives CDR1 SGHAT, CDR2 FQNNGV. The chain's CDR3 is CASSLIWNTGELFF. Here the CDR3 DNA reads TGTGCCAGCAGCTTAATCTGGAACACCGGGGAGCTGTTTTTT.

This clonotype was observed a few times. The chain's CDR3 is CASSQSEANQPQHF. DNA for the CDR3: TGCGCCAGCAGCCAATCAGAAGCCAATCAGCCCCAGCATTTT. This chain connects TRBV4-3 to TRBJ1-5; the D is unclear. Looked up from germline, CDR1 is LGHNA and CDR2 is YSLEER. Trimming took 2 bases from V and 3 from J, leaving 8 bases between them. The CDR3 length is 14 residues.

This clonotype has only a few counts. A much more abundant neighbour one base away suggests this may be a read error. The gene calls are TRBV6-2 or TRBV6-3 and TRBJ2-2; no definite D call. The CDR3 totals 12 residues. Germline CDR1 reads MNHEY; CDR2 reads SVGEGT. CDR3 bases: TGTGTCAGCTTAAGGCCCAGCGGGGAGCTGTTTTTT. This translates into CVSLRPSGELFF.

This clonotype was seen many times. The chain links TRBV4-1 to TRBJ1-2; D remains unclear. CDR1 MGHRA and CDR2 YSYEKL come from the germline V gene. Trimming took 1 base from V and 4 from J, leaving 16 bases between them. The CDR3 runs 16 residues. The CDR3: CASSQGSGSSTYGYTF. CDR3 bases: TGCGCCAGCAGCCAAGGGTCGGGGAGCTCTACCTATGGCTACACCTTC.

The DNA for the CDR3 is TGTGCCAGTAGTATAATGACAGGCGCCTACGAGCAGTACTTC. It translates to CASSIMTGAYEQYF. The chain employs TRBV19 and TRBJ2-7, with TRBD1 as a possible D gene (6 bases). The V gene's germline CDR1 is LNHDA and CDR2 SQIVND (reference sequence). V was pared by 2 bases and J by 2 bases, with 10 bases between. This CDR3 has 14 amino acids.

This clonotype was counted only a few times. The chain combines TRBV6-1 with TRBJ2-7, with TRBD2 identical over 7 bases. Germline V gives CDR1 MNHNS, CDR2 SASEGT. CDR3 length: 14 amino acids. The trim removed 8 bases at V and 3 bases at J, leaving 10 bases unmatched. CDR3 amino acids: CASEAGTTFYEQYF. CDR3 nucleotides: TGTGCCAGCGAGGCCGGGACTACTTTCTACGAGCAGTACTTC.

This clonotype came up a few times. This chain joins TRBV20-1 and TRBJ1-1; D gene unclear. Germline assignment: CDR1 DFQATT and CDR2 SNEGSKA (reference sequence). The CDR3 runs 11 residues. V lost 4 bases and J 6 bases, leaving 9 bases between the germline ends. CDR3 in DNA: TGCAGTGCTATAAATTTGCCTGAAGCTTTCTTT. This encodes CSAINLPEAFF.

This clonotype has just a few counts. V usage is TRBV11-2 and J usage is TRBJ1-2; no firm D call. Per the germline V gene, CDR1 is SGHAT and CDR2 is FQNNGV. The ends were cut back, 5 bases at V and 3 bases at J, with 16 bases in the middle. This CDR3 spans 15 amino acids. CDR3 loop: CASSPKLIADYGYTF. As DNA, the CDR3 is TGTGCCAGCAGCCCTAAGCTGATAGCGGACTATGGCTACACCTTC.

This clonotype was seen many times. The chain employs TRBV19 and TRBJ1-3; no firm D call. The CDR3 covers 15 residues. CDR1 and CDR2 (germline): LNHDA, SQIVND (reference sequence). CDR3 loop: CATRKERSSGNTIYF. CDR3 nucleotides: TGTGCTACTCGTAAGGAGCGTTCCTCTGGAAACACCATATATTTT.

This clonotype was seen repeatedly, ten times or more. The rearrangement links TRBV11-2 to TRBJ1-5; D is unresolved. V dropped 0 bases and J dropped 2 bases, with 29 bases sitting between them. CDR1 and CDR2 from the germline V gene are SGHAT and FQNNGV. The CDR3 is made up of 22 amino acids. The CDR3 loop is CASSLENSLPVFNCVRNQPQHF. The CDR3 DNA reads TGTGCCAGCAGCTTAGAAAACAGCCTCCCGGTCTTTAATTGCGTCCGCAATCAGCCCCAGCATTTT.

This clonotype showed up many times. The chain recombines TRBV30 with TRBJ2-7; a possible D gene is TRBD1 (5 bases). This CDR3 region has 14 residues. Germline assignment: CDR1 GTSNPN and CDR2 SVGIG (reference sequence). Between the trimmed V and J ends, which lost 0 bases and 5 bases, there was a span of 14 bases. The CDR3 spells CAWSVKGIVDEQYF. As DNA, the CDR3 is TGTGCCTGGAGTGTGAAGGGGATCGTAGACGAGCAGTACTTC.

The sample holds one count of this clonotype. This chain uses TRBV27 with TRBJ1-5; D is uncertain. The CDR3 is 13 residues long. In germline, CDR1 is MNHEY, CDR2 SMNVEV (reference sequence). The germline V and J ends were trimmed by 6 bases and 5 bases, with 11 bases remaining between them. The CDR3, as DNA: TGTGCCAGCAGCATTTCGTCGGATCAGCCCCAGCATTTT. Translation gives CASSISSDQPQHF.

V and J are TRBV12-3 or TRBV12-4 and TRBJ2-7; 8 bases line up with TRBD1. The CDR3 contains 13 residues. The junction had 4 bases not matched to a gene; V was cut back by 7 bases and J by 2 bases. The chain's CDR3 is CASTQGAPYEQYF. The CDR3 coding sequence is TGTGCCAGCACCCAGGGGGCGCCCTACGAGCAGTACTTC.

This clonotype was seen repeatedly, ten times or more. CDR3 protein: CASLLRGNTEAFF. The CDR3 region has the DNA TGTGCCAGTCTCCTTAGGGGGAACACTGAAGCTTTCTTT. The chain recombines TRBV19 with TRBJ1-1; TRBD1 is a possible D gene (5 bases). The CDR3 totals 13 residues. V lost 8 bases and J 1 base, leaving 11 bases between the germline ends. The germline CDR1 and CDR2 sequences are LNHDA and SQIVND (reference sequence).

This clonotype has a count of ten or more. The rearrangement uses TRBV24-1 and TRBJ2-7, with a weak D call TRBD1 (6 bases). Germline CDR1 is KGHDR and CDR2 is SFDVKD. The V end lost 4 bases, the J end lost 4 bases, and 10 bases lay between the germline ends. The CDR3 loop spans 13 amino acids. The CDR3 nucleotides are TGTGCCACCAGTGACGCAGGGGTATACGAGCAGTACTTC. Encoded protein: CATSDAGVYEQYF.

This clonotype was seen many times. The chain carries TRBV3-1 and TRBJ2-7, with D possibly being TRBD1 (5 bases). Germline values: CDR1 LGHDT, CDR2 YNNKEL (reference sequence). V lost 2 bases to trimming and J lost 2 bases, with 10 bases between them. The CDR3 has 14 residues. The CDR3 DNA follows: TGTGCCAGCAGCCAATCCCAGGGCCCCTACGAGCAGTACTTC. Its protein is CASSQSQGPYEQYF.

This clonotype has a count of ten or more. One junction end does not reproduce the germline sequence, and a read error may be involved. The J gene is TRBJ2-5, the V gene TRBV5-6; possibly TRBD2 for D (6 bases). The CDR3 has 14 residues. Germline loops: CDR1 SGHDT, CDR2 YYEEEE. CDR3 in amino acids: CASSLGGRWETQCF. The CDR3 DNA follows: TGTGCCAGCAGCCTCGGGGGACGGTGGGAGACCCAGTGCTTC. Combining the CDR3 with reference TRBV5-6 and TRBJ2-5 gives the whole variable domain DAGVTQSPTHLIKTRGQQVTLRCSPKSGHDTVSWYQQALGQGPQFIFQYYEEEERQRGNFPDRFSGHQFPNYSSELNVNALLLGDSALYLCASSLGGRWETQCFGPGTRLLVL.

This clonotype was counted at least ten times. The J gene is TRBJ2-7, the V gene TRBV28; a possible D gene is TRBD2 (5 bases). Germline V CDR1 and CDR2: MDHEN, SYDVKM. The CDR3 runs to 13 residues. V lost 6 bases to trimming and J lost 3 bases, with 12 bases between them. The CDR3 DNA reads TGTGCCAGCAGCCCCAGCGGAAACTACGAGCAGTACTTC. Translating gives CASSPSGNYEQYF.

This clonotype occurred many times. The CDR3 bases are TGCAGCGCCCGACTAGCGGGACAAGAGACCCAGTACTTC. It codes for CSARLAGQETQYF. The chain couples TRBV29-1 to TRBJ2-5; 11 bases are a match to TRBD2. The CDR3 has 13 residues. Germline CDR1 and CDR2: SQVTM and ANQGSEA. V was clipped by 7 bases and J by 2 bases; unmatched bases: 3.